Given below is one T cell receptor (beta chain) in context. The V gene's germline CDR1 is SGHVS and CDR2 FQNEAQ. The CDR3 loop spans 16 amino acids. Deletions cut 4 bases from V and 2 bases from J, with 16 bases between. The sample comes from a study of shared clonotypes between healthy human individuals. Sequencing used immunoSEQ multiplex PCR; TCRdb keeps in-frame clones, though not all of them. The data contain 1.5 million to 1.9 million clones, 95% to 99% of them singletons. V is TRBV7-8 and J is TRBJ2-3, with D possibly being TRBD1 or TRBD2 (5 bases each). The source material was naive CD4+ T cells sorted from blood. The subset: CD45RA+ positively selected. This sequence originates from a man aged 25-45 years in good health. CDR3 sequence reads: CASSSQGRGFTDTQYF. In DNA, the CDR3 is TGTGCCAGCAGCTCGCAGGGACGAGGGTTCACAGATACGCAGTATTTT.